This TCR beta chain originates from a study of shared clonotypes between healthy human individuals. Points from the study as a whole: Generation probabilities of non-shared clonotypes were lower (relative to those shared by all four donors). Four donors had about 5% of their naive CD4 clonotypes in common.

On this clone: What it binds is not known.

Produced via immunoSEQ multiplex PCR; TCRdb's table is partial and in-frame only. The sample shows more than 2 million clones, roughly 94% of them seen only once. CD45RO-negative, CCR7-selected cells formed the naive CD8 fraction, which excluded terminally differentiated effector memory CD45RA+ cells. The CDR3 covers 16 residues. Trimming cost V 6 bases and J 2 bases; bases outside gene matches: 10. Per the germline V gene, CDR1 is MDHEN and CDR2 is SYDVKM. The receptor comes from a man aged 18-30 years in good health. Specimen: naive CD8+ T cells sorted from blood. The V call is TRBV28, the J call TRBJ1-1, with 9 bases lining up with TRBD1. The DNA for the CDR3 is TGTGCCAGCAGCTCTCCCGGGACAGGGAAAAACACTGAAGCTTTCTTT. Translated, it gives CASSSPGTGKNTEAFF.